These 26 T cell receptor beta chains share one sample of origin, sequenced in a study of blood T cell repertoires in COVID-19. Assay: immunoSEQ multiplex PCR; the TCRdb copy retains only in-frame clones and omits some. The sample has 350,000 to 550,000 clones; nearly 90% are singletons. Sequencing used PBMCs or T cells enriched from blood (not recorded which). Source of these receptors: a woman between 18 and 30 years old with acute COVID-19.

The chain couples TRBV2 to TRBJ1-1, with no clear D. Trimming left V 3 bases short and J 5 bases short, with 10 bases between. The V gene's germline CDR1 is SNHLY and CDR2 FYNNEI. The CDR3 is 13 residues long. CDR3 sequence reads: CASSDEGWTEAFF. The CDR3 DNA follows: TGTGCCAGCAGTGATGAGGGTTGGACTGAAGCTTTCTTT.

J is TRBJ2-7 and V is TRBV18; D uncertain. Per germline, CDR1 KGHSH and CDR2 LQKENI. The CDR3 spans 13 residues. Trimming removed 3 bases at V and 0 bases at J, with 6 bases between. The CDR3 here is CASSPPSSYEQYF. The DNA of the CDR3 is TGTGCCAGCTCACCCCCTAGCTCCTACGAGCAGTACTTC.

This clone turned up a few times. The chain recombines TRBV9 with TRBJ2-2; D may be TRBD1 (5 bases). This CDR3 region has 13 residues. The V end lost 0 bases, the J end lost 14 bases, and 14 bases lay between the germline ends. Germline V gene sequence: CDR1 SGDLS, CDR2 YYNGEE. The DNA for the CDR3 is TGTGCCAGCAGCGTAGGGGGCAGTGACTCCCTGTTTTTT. It encodes CASSVGGSDSLFF.

The CDR3 sequence is CASSLFPKIPAGESLKGQYF. Written as DNA, the CDR3 is TGTGCCAGCAGCTTATTTCCAAAGATTCCAGCGGGAGAGTCGTTGAAGGGGCAGTACTTC. The V call is TRBV13, the J call TRBJ2-7; TRBD2 agrees at 8 bases. Germline loops: CDR1 PRHDT, CDR2 FYEKMQ (reference sequence). The CDR3 is made up of 20 amino acids. The junction had 27 bases not matched to a gene; V was cut back by 2 bases and J by 9 bases.

In its sample, this clone was seen once. The rearrangement joins TRBV21-1 to TRBJ2-5; TRBD2, the D gene given by the table, was not confirmed from the DNA. TRBV21-1 is an annotated pseudogene. The CDR3 has 11 residues. The CDR3 loop reads CASSTGETQYF. The CDR3 DNA reads TGTGCCAGCAGCACGGGAGAGACCCAGTACTTC.

In this sample, this clone turned up a few times. V usage is TRBV7-6 and J usage is TRBJ2-3, with 7 bases lining up with TRBD1. J gave up 6 bases and V 3 bases, and 6 bases lay outside the gene matches. The germline CDR1 and CDR2 sequences are SGHVS and FNYEAQ. The CDR3 totals 14 residues. This chain's CDR3 is CASSFEGARDTQYF. DNA of the CDR3: TGTGCCAGCAGCTTTGAGGGGGCGCGGGATACGCAGTATTTT.

The chain recombines TRBV14 with TRBJ1-3, with a weak D call TRBD1 (5 bases). Deletions cut 3 bases from V and 0 bases from J, with 9 bases between. The CDR3 consists of 15 residues. The germline V gene has CDR1 SGHDN and CDR2 FVKESK. Here the CDR3 reads CASSHLGGSGNTIYF. The CDR3 coding sequence is TGTGCCAGCAGCCACCTGGGGGGCTCTGGAAACACCATATATTTT.

This chain uses TRBV7-9 with TRBJ1-1; 9 bases are a match to TRBD1. Unmatched junction bases numbered 2, after V lost 2 bases and J lost 1 base. The CDR3 is 15 residues long. From germline, CDR1 is SEHNR and CDR2 FQNEAQ (reference sequence). The CDR3 protein is CASSLMGQGNTEAFF. CDR3 sequence (DNA): TGTGCCAGCAGCTTAATGGGACAGGGGAACACTGAAGCTTTCTTT.

This clone has only a few counts. The gene calls are TRBV6-5 and TRBJ1-1; tentative D call: TRBD1 (5 bases). The CDR3 spans 13 residues. Germline-derived CDR1 and CDR2 are MNHEY and SVGAGI. V lost 6 bases and J lost 5, with 13 bases in between. CDR3 nucleotide sequence: TGTGCCAGCAGGTGGGAGGGGCAGACTGAAGCTTTCTTT. Translated: CASRWEGQTEAFF.

The chain employs TRBV5-6 and TRBJ1-3; no definite D call. Trimming pared 4 bases from V and 4 bases from J, leaving 9 bases between. The CDR3 loop spans 13 amino acids. The germline gives CDR1 SGHDT, CDR2 YYEEEE. This CDR3 is CASSPGPGNTIYF. CDR3 DNA: TGTGCCAGCAGCCCTGGCCCCGGAAACACCATATATTTT.

The chain combines TRBV18 with TRBJ2-5; perhaps TRBD2 as D (6 bases). Germline V CDR1 and CDR2: KGHSH, LQKENI. This CDR3 region has 14 residues. Trimming removed 5 bases from V and 4 bases from J, with 14 bases in between. The CDR3: CASSSKGGGETQYF. The CDR3 nucleotides are TGTGCCAGCTCATCGAAGGGAGGAGGAGAGACCCAGTACTTC.

This sequence joins TRBV18 and TRBJ2-6, with 14 bases that match TRBD2. The germline CDR1 and CDR2 sequences are KGHSH and LQKENI. The CDR3 has 19 residues. The J segment lost 2 bases and the V segment lost 3 bases, leaving 6 bases of the junction unmatched. The CDR3 nucleotides read TGTGCCAGCTCACCCCAGGGACTAGCGGGAGTAACTGGGGCCAACGTCCTGACTTTC. Its protein is CASSPQGLAGVTGANVLTF.

V and J are TRBV9 and TRBJ2-2; D ambiguous. The CDR3 is 14 residues long. Germline assignment: CDR1 SGDLS and CDR2 YYNGEE. V was shortened by 0 bases and J by 3 bases, with 6 bases between the two germline ends. The CDR3 DNA is TGTGCCAGCAGCGTAGGTCTAGACACCGGGGAGCTGTTTTTT. Residues: CASSVGLDTGELFF.

The V call is TRBV7-3, the J call TRBJ1-5; 8 nucleotides agree with TRBD1. This CDR3 has 13 amino acids. The germline V gene encodes CDR1 SGHTA and CDR2 FQGTGA. Trimming took 5 bases from V and 5 from J; bases not matched to a gene: 2. The CDR3 is CASSGQGHQPQHF. The CDR3 DNA sequence: TGTGCCAGCAGCGGACAGGGACATCAGCCCCAGCATTTT.

The genes are TRBV7-5 and TRBJ1-2; the D call in the table, TRBD1, was not verified against the DNA. TRBV7-5 is designated a pseudogene. This CDR3 is 16 amino acids long. The CDR3, as DNA: TGTGTCAGAAGCTCCGTGAGGGACAGGGAGGGATATGGCTACACCTTC. It is translated as CVRSSVRDREGYGYTF.

CDR3 DNA: TGTGCCAGCAGCGTAGGACACTCGACCAAAGATACGCAGTATTTT. This gives the protein CASSVGHSTKDTQYF. This sequence joins TRBV9 and TRBJ2-3; D unresolved. This CDR3 is 15 amino acids long. Germline V CDR1 and CDR2: SGDLS, YYNGEE. The V and J ends lost 0 bases and 5 bases respectively, with 13 bases between them.

The chain couples TRBV18 to TRBJ2-1; 8 nucleotides agree with TRBD2. Losses at the gene ends were 4 bases for V and 5 bases for J; bases not matched to a gene: 7. Germline V gene lookup returns CDR1 KGHSH and CDR2 LQKENI. This CDR3 is 15 amino acids long. In DNA, the CDR3 is TGTGCCAGCTCACGATCAGCGGGAGTGAACAATGAGCAGTTCTTC. This translates into CASSRSAGVNNEQFF.

The V call is TRBV18, the J call TRBJ1-3, with D perhaps matching TRBD1 (6 bases). There are 16 residues in the CDR3. The V gene's germline CDR1 is KGHSH and CDR2 LQKENI. V was cut by 5 bases and J by 0 bases, with 14 bases left in between. CDR3: CASSLNRDRSGNTIYF. The CDR3 DNA reads TGTGCCAGCTCATTGAACAGGGATCGCTCTGGAAACACCATATATTTT. The whole variable domain, filled in from reference TRBV18 and TRBJ1-3, reads NAGVMQNPRHLVRRRGQEARLRCSPMKGHSHVYWYRQLPEEGLKFMVYLQKENIIDESGMPKERFSAEFPKEGPSILRIQQVVRGDSAAYFCASSLNRDRSGNTIYFGEGSWLTVV.

The J gene is TRBJ2-1, the V gene TRBV27; TRBD1 matches 10 bases. Germline V lookup: CDR1 MNHEY, CDR2 SMNVEV (reference sequence). CDR3 length: 13 residues. J was trimmed by 7 bases and V by 4 bases; bases with no gene match: 1. CDR3: CASSWTGGNEQFF. For the CDR3, the DNA is TGTGCCAGCAGTTGGACAGGGGGTAATGAGCAGTTCTTC.

The rearrangement joins TRBV24-1 to TRBJ1-2, with D hard to call. Germline lookup yields CDR1 KGHDR and CDR2 SFDVKD. With 2 bases removed from V and 4 bases from J, the gap between germline ends came to 10 bases. This CDR3 has 14 residues. The CDR3 DNA follows: TGTGCCACCAGTGATTCCGGCAGGCTCTATGGCTACACCTTC. This encodes CATSDSGRLYGYTF.

The chain has TRBV5-1 and TRBJ1-3; 7 nucleotides agree with TRBD1. Germline values: CDR1 SGHRS, CDR2 YFSETQ. The CDR3 is 18 residues long. Unmatched junction bases numbered 11, after V lost 0 bases and J lost 2 bases. The CDR3 protein is CASSLVPILTGTGNTIYF. CDR3 DNA sequence: TGCGCCAGCAGCTTGGTTCCCATCCTGACAGGGACTGGAAACACCATATATTTT.

This clone was observed a handful of times. The CDR3 sequence: CASRLSANYGYTF. The CDR3 DNA reads TGTGCCAGCAGACTCAGCGCTAACTATGGCTACACCTTC. V is TRBV12-3 or TRBV12-4 and J is TRBJ1-2, with D unclear. With 6 bases removed from V and 0 bases from J, the gap between germline ends came to 8 bases. This CDR3 spans 13 amino acids.

This clone has more than one count but fewer than ten. This chain connects TRBV2 to TRBJ1-6; 8 bases are a match to TRBD1. The CDR3 is 16 residues long. Per germline, CDR1 SNHLY and CDR2 FYNNEI. V dropped 5 bases and J dropped 2; count of bases not matched to a gene: 5. Written as DNA, the CDR3 is TGTGCCAGCAGTTCGGACAGGGCAACCTATAATTCACCCCTCCACTTT. Residues: CASSSDRATYNSPLHF.

The CDR3 loop reads CASSPGAVGYGYTF. CDR3 coding DNA: TGTGCCAGCAGTCCAGGGGCGGTTGGCTATGGCTACACCTTC. V is TRBV6-5 and J is TRBJ1-2, with a weak D call TRBD1 (6 bases). Germline values: CDR1 MNHEY, CDR2 SVGAGI. Trimming removed 5 bases from V and 4 bases from J, with 14 bases in between. The CDR3 covers 14 residues.

V and J are TRBV28 and TRBJ1-5; possible D gene TRBD1, 5 bases. Trimming took 3 bases from V and 0 from J, leaving 9 bases between them. The CDR3 is made up of 15 amino acids. The germline V gene has CDR1 MDHEN and CDR2 SYDVKM. In nucleotides, the CDR3 is TGTGCCAGCAGTTTCCCAGGGAATAGCAATCAGCCCCAGCATTTT. Its translation is CASSFPGNSNQPQHF.

This sequence joins TRBV28 and TRBJ1-1; possible D gene TRBD1, 5 bases. Germline V lookup: CDR1 MDHEN, CDR2 SYDVKM. The germline V and J ends were trimmed by 8 bases and 3 bases, with 19 bases remaining between them. The length of the CDR3 is 15 residues. CDR3 in amino acids: CASLGHDNKDTEAFF. CDR3 bases: TGTGCCAGCCTTGGACACGACAATAAGGACACTGAAGCTTTCTTT.